This T cell receptor (beta chain) was documented in a study of regulatory dendritic cells for organ transplantation. Whole-study context: Regulatory dendritic cells came from monocytes given vitamin D3 and IL-10.

Sorted subsets were CFSE-labeled and cultured about 5 days with allogeneic dendritic cells. Details on this clone: Its target is unknown.

The data were produced by immunoSEQ multiplex PCR, yet TCRdb's version contains in-frame clones alone and is incomplete. This table holds approximately 12,000 clones, around nine tenths found once. Findings of the study overall: Memory CD8+ clonal expansion seemed more limited with regulatory than mature dendritic cells. Naive CD4+ and CD8+ repertoires were highly diverse; memory CD8+ was most oligoclonal.

Trimming removed 2 bases at V and 5 bases at J, with 10 bases between. CDR1 and CDR2 from the germline V gene are MNHEY and SMNVEV (reference sequence). The CDR3 contains 14 residues. This chain connects TRBV27 to TRBJ2-1; perhaps TRBD2 as D (5 bases). The sequenced sample consisted of naive CD8+ T cells from blood cultured with regulatory dendritic cells. Subset here: CD45RA+ naive T cells. The receptor was derived from a human donor in good health. CDR3 in amino acids: CASSLSGSHNEQFF. Written as DNA, the CDR3 is TGTGCCAGCAGTTTAAGCGGCAGCCACAATGAGCAGTTCTTC.